These 29 T cell receptor beta chains came from one sample sequenced in a study of response to subunit inactivated influenza vaccine. TCRdb re-called the RT-PCR reads through MiXCR, storing one row per CDR3 protein. The data show about 520,000 distinct CDR3 sequences, 6.5% to 8% seen once. The sequenced sample was PBMCs from blood, obtained around 25 months after vaccination. These receptors were taken from a man aged 50-75 years who received an inactivated influenza vaccine.

Only a few counts were recorded for this clonotype. The V and J genes are TRBV7-9 and TRBJ2-3; D call uncertain. Germline CDR1 is SEHNR and CDR2 is FQNEAQ (reference sequence). This CDR3 contains 14 residues. Trimming left V 6 bases short and J 4 bases short, with 14 bases between. The DNA for the CDR3 is TGTGCCAGCAGTCAGACTGGACCCCCAGATACGCAGTATTTT. Its protein is CASSQTGPPDTQYF.

This clonotype has a count of ten or more. The chain employs TRBV29-1 and TRBJ2-1; unclear D gene. Germline V gene sequence: CDR1 SQVTM, CDR2 ANQGSEA. This CDR3 is built from 12 residues. The V end was cut by 3 bases, the J end by 4 bases, with 7 bases between. CDR3 loop: CSVDNSYNEQFF. In nucleotides, the CDR3 is TGCAGCGTTGACAACAGTTACAATGAGCAGTTCTTC.

There are many counts of this clonotype. CDR3: CASSYSWTGGNEKLFF. In DNA form, the CDR3 reads TGTGCCAGCAGTTACTCGTGGACAGGGGGCAATGAAAAACTGTTTTTT. The rearrangement uses TRBV6-5 and TRBJ1-4; 11 bases agree with TRBD1. Germline V lookup: CDR1 MNHEY, CDR2 SVGAGI. This CDR3 spans 16 amino acids. With 0 bases clipped from V and 5 bases from J, the junction kept 2 bases outside the gene matches.

This clonotype was detected a few times. The chain recombines TRBV6-1 with TRBJ2-1; D perhaps matches TRBD2 (6 bases). The CDR3 has 17 residues. The germline V and J ends were trimmed by 4 bases and 6 bases, with 22 bases remaining between them. Germline CDR1 MNHNS, CDR2 SASEGT. Here the CDR3 DNA reads TGTGCCAGCAGTGCTCTAGCTCCCGGGAGTCCCGGCAATGAGCAGTTCTTC. Amino acid sequence: CASSALAPGSPGNEQFF.

This clonotype was counted only a few times. The rearrangement uses TRBV6-5 and TRBJ2-7, with D tentatively TRBD1 (6 bases). The CDR3 spans 15 residues. CDR1 and CDR2 from the germline V gene are MNHEY and SVGAGI. The V end lost 0 bases, the J end lost 4 bases, and 13 bases lay between the germline ends. CDR3 amino acids: CASSYSVTGKYEQYF. CDR3 coding DNA: TGTGCCAGCAGTTACTCGGTCACAGGGAAGTACGAGCAGTACTTC.

The chain combines TRBV20-1 with TRBJ1-5, with TRBD1 matching 8 bases. CDR1 is DFQATT, CDR2 SNEGSKA, per germline (reference sequence). This CDR3 comprises 15 residues. V was clipped by 3 bases and J by 5 bases; unmatched bases: 9. In nucleotides, the CDR3 is TGCAGTGCTAGCAAGGGGCAGGGGGCCTATCAGCCCCAGCATTTT. Translating gives CSASKGQGAYQPQHF.

This clonotype was detected many times. The chain recombines TRBV7-3 with TRBJ2-3; 8 bases match TRBD1. This CDR3 contains 16 residues. The germline V gene has CDR1 SGHTA and CDR2 FQGTGA. V lost 7 bases and J lost 0; bases outside the gene matches: 9. CDR3 in amino acids: CASTSRGRNSTDTQYF. The CDR3 region has the DNA TGTGCCAGCACCTCCAGGGGGCGGAATAGCACAGATACGCAGTATTTT.

This clonotype was seen repeatedly, ten times or more. The chain couples TRBV7-2 to TRBJ1-1; the match to TRBD1 covers 8 bases. The CDR3 consists of 15 residues. Trimming removed 6 bases from V and 3 bases from J; junction bases left unmatched: 9. Looked up from germline, CDR1 is SGHTA and CDR2 is FQGNSA. The CDR3 sequence: CASRASQGAYTEAFF. In DNA form, the CDR3 reads TGTGCCAGCAGGGCTAGCCAGGGGGCGTACACTGAAGCTTTCTTT.

This clonotype was counted ten times or more. J is TRBJ2-3 and V is TRBV12-3 or TRBV12-4; D ambiguous. Trimming cost V 7 bases and J 0 bases, with 14 bases left between them. This CDR3 contains 15 residues. CDR3 region: CASTLDFPSTDTQYF. The CDR3, as DNA: TGTGCCAGCACCCTAGACTTCCCGAGCACAGATACGCAGTATTTT.

The chain joins TRBV7-9 to TRBJ2-5; unclear D gene. This CDR3 is 15 amino acids long. The V and J ends lost 0 bases and 5 bases respectively, with 13 bases between them. Germline V gene data show CDR1 as SEHNR and CDR2 as FQNEAQ (reference sequence). The CDR3 sequence is CASSLAGPSRETQYF. The DNA of the CDR3 is TGTGCCAGCAGCTTAGCCGGGCCAAGCAGGGAGACCCAGTACTTC.

At least ten counts were recorded for this clonotype. J is TRBJ1-6 and V is TRBV29-1, with D maybe TRBD1 (6 bases). CDR3 length: 14 residues. Trimming left V 6 bases short and J 4 bases short, with 13 bases between. Germline lookup yields CDR1 SQVTM and CDR2 ANQGSEA. The CDR3 here is CSVKGVGYNSPLHF. The CDR3 DNA reads TGCAGCGTCAAGGGGGTGGGTTATAATTCACCCCTCCACTTT.

This clonotype was observed a few times. The gene calls are TRBV20-1 and TRBJ2-5; perhaps D is TRBD1 or TRBD2 (5 bases each). V lost 7 bases, J lost 1 base, and 13 bases lay in between. The CDR3 runs 13 residues. Per germline, CDR1 DFQATT and CDR2 SNEGSKA (reference sequence). The CDR3 DNA reads TGCAGTGGATCCCCCGGGACCCAAGAGACCCAGTACTTC. Its protein is CSGSPGTQETQYF.

The CDR3 DNA reads TGTGCCAGCAGCGAGGATCGGGAGGGCCGGTACAATGAGCAGTTCTTC. Its protein product is CASSEDREGRYNEQFF. The V call is TRBV9, the J call TRBJ2-1; TRBD2 aligns across 8 bases. After removal of 3 bases from V and 4 bases from J, the junction contained 9 bases not matched to a gene. Germline-derived CDR1 and CDR2 are SGDLS and YYNGEE. This CDR3 is built from 16 residues.

In its sample, this clonotype was seen a few times. The gene calls are TRBV6-1 and TRBJ2-3, with 10 bases matching TRBD1. CDR1 is MNHNS, CDR2 SASEGT, per germline. The CDR3 is 15 residues long. V shed 5 bases, J shed 4 bases, and the junction held 6 bases outside the gene matches. CDR3 in DNA: TGTGCCAGCAGTAAAGACAGGGGGCGTGCAGATACGCAGTATTTT. It encodes CASSKDRGRADTQYF.

With regard to this clonotype: A read error is possible here, since a much larger clone lies one base away. The chain couples TRBV5-1 to TRBJ2-3, with TRBD2 as a possible D gene (6 bases). This CDR3 spans 15 amino acids. The germline V gene encodes CDR1 SGHRS and CDR2 YFSETQ. The CDR3 region has the DNA TGCGTCAGCAGCTCGCGAACTAGCCGGGCAGATACGCAGTATTTT. Protein product: CVSSSRTSRADTQYF.

The J gene is TRBJ2-1, the V gene TRBV5-6; 9 bases match TRBD1. The CDR3 covers 12 residues. Germline-derived CDR1 and CDR2 are SGHDT and YYEEEE. J gave up 14 bases and V 1 base, and 4 bases lay outside the gene matches. The DNA for the CDR3 is TGTGCCAGCAGCTTGTCGACAGGGGGGAAGTTCTTC. Translation: CASSLSTGGKFF.

This chain joins TRBV11-2 and TRBJ2-3; weak D call: TRBD1 (5 bases). Germline V gene data show CDR1 as SGHAT and CDR2 as FQNNGV. The CDR3 spans 15 residues. V was trimmed by 4 bases and J by 6 bases, leaving 17 bases between them. The DNA for the CDR3 is TGTGCCAGCAGCTCTGGGCAGGGCCTCTTTGATACGCAGTATTTT. This gives the protein CASSSGQGLFDTQYF.

The CDR3 DNA sequence: TGTGCCAGCAGTTACTCGCTCATGGGAAGCGGATACTATGGCTACACCTTC. This encodes CASSYSLMGSGYYGYTF. The chain links TRBV6-5 to TRBJ1-2; D unclear. Germline V gene lookup returns CDR1 MNHEY and CDR2 SVGAGI. V was trimmed by 0 bases and J by 3 bases, leaving 17 bases between them. The CDR3 has 17 residues.

Only a few counts were recorded for this clonotype. The chain carries TRBV20-1 and TRBJ1-1; the D gene is possibly TRBD1 (5 bases). V lost 4 bases to trimming and J lost 0 bases, with 9 bases between them. Germline lookup yields CDR1 DFQATT and CDR2 SNEGSKA (reference sequence). This CDR3 has 13 residues. CDR3 sequence reads: CSAMSRVNTEAFF. The DNA of the CDR3 is TGCAGTGCTATGTCCAGGGTGAACACTGAAGCTTTCTTT.

This clonotype occurred many times. V gene TRBV10-3 combines with J gene TRBJ2-1; 9 bases agree with TRBD2. Germline V gene sequence: CDR1 ENHRY, CDR2 SYGVKD. CDR3 size: 13 residues. The J segment lost 0 bases and the V segment lost 10 bases, leaving 1 base of the junction unmatched. In nucleotides, the CDR3 is TGTGCCAGCGGGGGGGGCTCCTACAATGAGCAGTTCTTC. It codes for CASGGGSYNEQFF.

The V call is TRBV24-1, the J call TRBJ2-1, with 10 nucleotides matching TRBD2. The CDR3 runs 15 residues. Per the germline V gene, CDR1 is KGHDR and CDR2 is SFDVKD. Trimming at V came to 4 bases and at J to 8 bases, leaving 7 bases not matched to a gene. The CDR3 reads CATSEIAGGLHEQFF. The CDR3 DNA is TGTGCCACCAGTGAAATAGCGGGAGGATTGCATGAGCAGTTCTTC.

This clonotype turned up a few times. This chain links TRBV29-1 with TRBJ2-7; no clear D gene. CDR3 length: 13 amino acids. Trimming cost V 3 bases and J 0 bases, with 9 bases left between them. The germline V gene has CDR1 SQVTM and CDR2 ANQGSEA. As DNA, the CDR3 is TGCAGCGTTGATTCCGGAAACTCCTACGAGCAGTACTTC. Encoded protein: CSVDSGNSYEQYF.

This clonotype was observed a few times. This chain connects TRBV28 to TRBJ1-5, with a weak D call TRBD1 (6 bases). The CDR3 is made up of 16 amino acids. Trimming removed 5 bases at V and 0 bases at J, with 14 bases between. Germline loops: CDR1 MDHEN, CDR2 SYDVKM. Here the CDR3 DNA reads TGTGCCAGCAGTATACCAGGGGTCTTTAGCAATCAGCCCCAGCATTTT. Encoded protein: CASSIPGVFSNQPQHF.

This clonotype was seen a few times. The chain has TRBV15 and TRBJ2-7; weak D call: TRBD1 (6 bases). Germline V lookup: CDR1 LNHNV, CDR2 YYDKDF (reference sequence). The V end was cut by 0 bases, the J end by 0 bases, with 12 bases between. The CDR3 contains 16 residues. CDR3 nucleotide sequence: TGTGCCACCAGCAGAGATCTCGCAGGGGTCTCCTACGAGCAGTACTTC. Its protein product is CATSRDLAGVSYEQYF.

This sequence joins TRBV6-2 or TRBV6-3 and TRBJ1-2; 7 positions agree with TRBD1. The V gene's germline CDR1 is MNHEY and CDR2 SVGEGT. The CDR3 loop spans 14 amino acids. Unmatched junction bases numbered 6, after V lost 7 bases and J lost 1 base. CDR3 coding DNA: TGTGCCAGCACAGGGGGACAGTTTAACTATGGCTACACCTTC. Its translation is CASTGGQFNYGYTF.

This clonotype was observed many times. The chain employs TRBV20-1 and TRBJ2-1; 8 bases line up with TRBD1. The CDR3 is 16 residues long. The germline gives CDR1 DFQATT, CDR2 SNEGSKA (reference sequence). The V and J ends lost 6 bases and 0 bases, in that order; junction bases with no gene match: 10. In DNA form, the CDR3 reads TGCAGTGCCCCCGACAGGGGCGTAAGCTCCTACAATGAGCAGTTCTTC. It encodes CSAPDRGVSSYNEQFF.

In this sample, this clonotype turned up many times. This chain joins TRBV7-2 and TRBJ2-7; TRBD2 is a possible D gene (5 bases). V was shortened by 5 bases and J by 0 bases, with 5 bases between the two germline ends. This CDR3 has 12 residues. Germline V gene data show CDR1 as SGHTA and CDR2 as FQGNSA. CDR3 coding DNA: TGTGCCAGCAGCGGGAGCTCCTACGAGCAGTACTTC. Protein: CASSGSSYEQYF.

This clonotype appeared a few times. V and J are TRBV5-1 and TRBJ2-7; no firm D call. V was pared by 0 bases and J by 5 bases, with 15 bases between. CDR1 SGHRS and CDR2 YFSETQ come from the germline V gene. This CDR3 contains 15 residues. The CDR3 protein is CASSLARLVFDEQYF. DNA for the CDR3: TGCGCCAGCAGCTTGGCCAGGCTAGTGTTCGACGAGCAGTACTTC.

This clonotype was seen repeatedly, ten times or more. The chain is built from TRBV4-3 and TRBJ1-1; TRBD1 is a possible D gene (5 bases). The CDR3 runs 15 residues. V lost 0 bases, J lost 1 base, and 9 bases lay in between. The germline CDR1 and CDR2 sequences are LGHNA and YSLEER. The CDR3 is CASSQDGQGNTEAFF. The CDR3 region has the DNA TGCGCCAGCAGCCAAGATGGGCAGGGGAACACTGAAGCTTTCTTT.